The T cell receptor beta chain described here comes from a study of shared clonotypes between healthy human individuals. Between the trimmed V and J ends, which lost 4 bases and 2 bases, there was a span of 10 bases. There are 14 residues in the CDR3. CDR1 and CDR2 (germline): SGHTA, FQGTGA. TCRdb keeps only in-frame clones here, not all; method: immunoSEQ multiplex PCR. The sample includes over 800,000 clones, approximately 92% of them seen just once. Naive CD8 cells comprised CD45RO-negative, CCR7-positively selected cells, excluding terminally differentiated effector memory CD45RA+ cells. Study donors comprised healthy, HIV-negative adults devoid of recent acute infection or vaccination.

The sample taken for sequencing was naive CD8+ T cells sorted from blood. This receptor was obtained from a man aged 25 to 45 in good health. This chain uses TRBV7-3 with TRBJ2-3, with D perhaps TRBD1 or TRBD2 (5 bases each). CDR3 region: CASSSTGATDTQYF. In nucleotides, the CDR3 is TGTGCCAGCAGCTCCACCGGGGCCACAGATACGCAGTATTTT.